These T cell receptor beta chains were read from a single sample in a study of CD8+ T cells in alopecia areata. The method was immunoSEQ multiplex PCR; TCRdb's version includes in-frame clones alone and lacks a portion of them. This table has about 34,000 clones, around 60% appearing once. Specimen: NKG2D-high CD8+ T cells sorted from blood. The source of these receptors is a human donor with alopecia areata. The conserved cysteine and the conserved F or W are not part of the CDR3 here.

v_gene,CDR3aa
TRBV30,AWSPGNGRSTDTQY
TRBV11-2,ASSLTRGARSYEQY
TRBV29-1,SAWGRDEQY
TRBV5-1,ASSPGQGRGKNIQY
TRBV10-2,ASSPDRGFHEQY
TRBV7-9,ASSSPGPSQETQY
TRBV5-1,ASSSADRSSYEQY
TRBV7-9,ASSSGQRLTEAF
TRBV27,ASSLGTALGTEAF
TRBV7-9,ASSLPSHYEQY
TRBV29-1,SVDEGANGYT